These 5 T cell receptor beta chains originate from one sample sequenced in a study of T cell responses to AZD1222 COVID-19 vaccine. Produced via immunoSEQ multiplex PCR; TCRdb's table is partial and in-frame only. Among about 110,000 clones listed, 90% to 95% were seen once. Sequenced material: peripheral blood, taken on day 0 of AZD1222 vaccination. The receptor set was obtained from an adult in good health.

J is TRBJ1-5 and V is TRBV28; D gene unclear. V was pared by 4 bases and J by 4 bases, with 8 bases between. In germline, CDR1 is MDHEN, CDR2 SYDVKM. The CDR3 sequence is 13 residues long. CDR3 coding DNA: TGTGCCAGCAGTTGGGTAATAAATCAGCCCCAGCATTTT. This gives the protein CASSWVINQPQHF.

This chain connects TRBV19 to TRBJ1-4, with D possibly matching TRBD1 (5 bases). The CDR3 has 13 amino acids. Germline loops: CDR1 LNHDA, CDR2 SQIVND (reference sequence). CDR3 bases: TGTGCGGCGGCGGGGCAAAGAGATGAAAAACTGTTTTTT. Residues: CAAAGQRDEKLFF.

The rearrangement links TRBV7-8 to TRBJ1-3, with D unresolved. The V end was cut by 6 bases, the J end by 0 bases, with 12 bases between. The CDR3 consists of 15 residues. Germline assignment: CDR1 SGHVS and CDR2 FQNEAQ. This chain's CDR3 is CASRPLRVSGNTIYF. For the CDR3, the DNA is TGTGCCAGCAGGCCCCTACGCGTCTCTGGAAACACCATATATTTT.

The chain has TRBV3-1 (or the pseudogene TRBV3-2) and TRBJ1-2; D not resolved. V lost 8 bases and J 2 bases, leaving 15 bases between the germline ends. The CDR3 length is 14 residues. The germline V gene encodes CDR1 LGHDT and CDR2 YNNKEL (reference sequence). CDR3 nucleotide sequence: TGTGCCAGCCATCTGTCCGGGTCCAACTATGGCTACACCTTC. Translating it yields CASHLSGSNYGYTF.

V and J are TRBV6-5 and TRBJ2-2; D gene unclear. Per germline, CDR1 MNHEY and CDR2 SVGAGI. The CDR3 consists of 14 residues. V was pared by 0 bases and J by 4 bases, with 6 bases between. CDR3: CASSYSGGTGELFF. In DNA form, the CDR3 reads TGTGCCAGCAGTTACTCGGGTGGCACCGGGGAGCTGTTTTTT.